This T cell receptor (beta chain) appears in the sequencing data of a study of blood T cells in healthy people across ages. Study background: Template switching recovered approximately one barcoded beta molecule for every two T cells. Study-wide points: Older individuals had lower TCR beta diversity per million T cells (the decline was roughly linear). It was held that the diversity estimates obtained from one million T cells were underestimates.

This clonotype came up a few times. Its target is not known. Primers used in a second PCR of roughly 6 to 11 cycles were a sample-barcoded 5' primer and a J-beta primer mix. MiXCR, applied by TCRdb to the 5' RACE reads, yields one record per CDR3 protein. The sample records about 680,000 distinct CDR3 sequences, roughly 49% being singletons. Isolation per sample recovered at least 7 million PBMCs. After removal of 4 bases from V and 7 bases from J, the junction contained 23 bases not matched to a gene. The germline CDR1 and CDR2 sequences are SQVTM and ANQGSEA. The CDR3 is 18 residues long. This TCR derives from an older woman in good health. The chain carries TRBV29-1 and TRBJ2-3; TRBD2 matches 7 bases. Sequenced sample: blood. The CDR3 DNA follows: TGCAGCGTTGTGGGCCTAGCGGAGACTAGGCTTCCGGAAAATACGCAGTATTTT. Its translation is CSVVGLAETRLPENTQYF.